The T cell receptor beta chain described here comes from a study of blood T cell repertoires in COVID-19. Here immunoSEQ multiplex PCR was the method, and the copy in TCRdb shows in-frame clones only, minus some. This table holds roughly 250,000 clones, about 90% found once. The CDR3 spans 15 residues. Trimming took 1 base from V and 4 from J; bases not matched to a gene: 5. Germline CDR1 SNHLY, CDR2 FYNNEI. What was sequenced was PBMCs or T cells enriched from blood (not recorded which). The rearrangement uses TRBV2 and TRBJ2-7, with 9 bases identical to TRBD2. The sequence came from a man aged 45-65 years who had been exposed to COVID-19. The CDR3 is CASSEEASGEYEQYF. DNA of the CDR3: TGTGCCAGCAGTGAAGAGGCTAGCGGGGAATACGAGCAGTACTTC.